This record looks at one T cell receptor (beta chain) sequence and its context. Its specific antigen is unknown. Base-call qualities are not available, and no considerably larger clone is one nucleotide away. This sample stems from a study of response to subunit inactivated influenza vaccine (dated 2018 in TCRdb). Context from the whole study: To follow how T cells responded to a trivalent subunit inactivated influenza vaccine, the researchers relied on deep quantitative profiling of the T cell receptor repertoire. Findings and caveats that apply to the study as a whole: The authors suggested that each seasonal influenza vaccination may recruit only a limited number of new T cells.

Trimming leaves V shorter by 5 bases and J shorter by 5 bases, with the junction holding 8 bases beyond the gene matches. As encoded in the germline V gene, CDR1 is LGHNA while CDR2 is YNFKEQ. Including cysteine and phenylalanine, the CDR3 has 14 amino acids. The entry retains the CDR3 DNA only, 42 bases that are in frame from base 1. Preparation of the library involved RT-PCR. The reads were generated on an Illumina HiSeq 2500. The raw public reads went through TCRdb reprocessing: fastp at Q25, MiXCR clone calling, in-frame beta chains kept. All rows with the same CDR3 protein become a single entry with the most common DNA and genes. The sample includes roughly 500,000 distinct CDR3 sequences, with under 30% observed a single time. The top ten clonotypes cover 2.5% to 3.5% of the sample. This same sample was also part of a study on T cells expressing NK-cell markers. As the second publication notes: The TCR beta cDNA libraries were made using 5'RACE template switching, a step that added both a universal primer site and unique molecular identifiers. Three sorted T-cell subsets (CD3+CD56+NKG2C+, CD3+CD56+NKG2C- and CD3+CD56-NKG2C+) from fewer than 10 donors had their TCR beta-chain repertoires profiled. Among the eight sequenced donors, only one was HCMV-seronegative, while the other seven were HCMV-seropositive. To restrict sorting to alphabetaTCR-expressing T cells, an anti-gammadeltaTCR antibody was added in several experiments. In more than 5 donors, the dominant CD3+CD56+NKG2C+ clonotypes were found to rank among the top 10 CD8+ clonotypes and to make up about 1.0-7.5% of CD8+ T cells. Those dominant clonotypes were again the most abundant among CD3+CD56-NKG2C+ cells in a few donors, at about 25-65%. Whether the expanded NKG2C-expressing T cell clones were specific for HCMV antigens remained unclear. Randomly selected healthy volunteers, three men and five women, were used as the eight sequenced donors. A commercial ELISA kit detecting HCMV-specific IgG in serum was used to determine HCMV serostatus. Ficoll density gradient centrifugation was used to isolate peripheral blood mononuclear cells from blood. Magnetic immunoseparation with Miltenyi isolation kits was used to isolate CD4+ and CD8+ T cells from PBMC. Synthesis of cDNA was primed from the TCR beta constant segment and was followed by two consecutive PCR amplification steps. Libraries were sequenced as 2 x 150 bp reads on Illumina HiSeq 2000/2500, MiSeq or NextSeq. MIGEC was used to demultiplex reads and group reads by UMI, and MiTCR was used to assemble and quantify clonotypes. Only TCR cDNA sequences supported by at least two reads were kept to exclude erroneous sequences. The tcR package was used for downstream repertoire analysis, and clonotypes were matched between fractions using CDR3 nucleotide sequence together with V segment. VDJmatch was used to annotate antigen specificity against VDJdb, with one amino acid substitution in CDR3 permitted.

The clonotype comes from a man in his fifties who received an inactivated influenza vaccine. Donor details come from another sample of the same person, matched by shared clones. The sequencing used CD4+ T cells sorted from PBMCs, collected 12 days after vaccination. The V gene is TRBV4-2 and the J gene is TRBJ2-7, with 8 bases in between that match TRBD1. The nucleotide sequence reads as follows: TGTGCCAGCAGCATGGACAGGGATAGGGACGAGCAGTACTTC. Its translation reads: CASSMDRDRDEQYF.